Following are 30 T cell receptor beta chains from one sample sequenced in a study of cytomegalovirus exposure and HLA in healthy donors. Use of 60 Vbeta and 13 Jbeta primers characterized the PCR. Generated by immunoSEQ multiplex PCR, the TCRdb table keeps only in-frame clones and is missing some. The sample records 18,000 or so clones, approximately 68% being singletons. Sequencing was performed on PBMCs. These receptor sequences come from a man between 18 and 29 years old in good health and CMV-seronegative.

This chain connects TRBV30 to TRBJ1-1, with TRBD1 as a possible D gene (6 bases). With 1 base removed from V and 1 base from J, the gap between germline ends came to 19 bases. This CDR3 is built from 17 residues. Germline CDR1 reads GTSNPN; CDR2 reads SVGIG (reference sequence). CDR3 residues: CAWSGALGGFANTEAFF. The DNA for the CDR3 is TGTGCCTGGAGTGGAGCCTTAGGGGGATTTGCGAACACTGAAGCTTTCTTT. Full variable domain (rest looked up from reference TRBV30 and TRBJ1-1): SQTIHQWPATLVQPVGSPLSLECTVEGTSNPNLYWYRQAAGRGLQLLFYSVGIGQISSEVPQNLSASRPQDRQFILSSKKLLLSDSGFYLCAWSGALGGFANTEAFFGQGTRLTVV.

J is TRBJ1-2 and V is TRBV5-6; the D is unclear. The CDR3 has 12 amino acids. The germline V and J ends were trimmed by 0 bases and 6 bases, with 6 bases remaining between them. CDR1 SGHDT and CDR2 YYEEEE come from the germline V gene. CDR3: CASSLVSDGYTF. The CDR3 DNA sequence: TGTGCCAGCAGCTTGGTGTCGGATGGCTACACCTTC.

CDR3 DNA sequence: TGTGCCACCAGCAGACCCGGGACAGGGTATTCACCCCTCCACTTT. Translation: CATSRPGTGYSPLHF. The J gene is TRBJ1-6, the V gene TRBV15; 9 nucleotides line up with TRBD1. Germline-derived CDR1 and CDR2 are LNHNV and YYDKDF (reference sequence). There are 15 residues in the CDR3. Trimming removed 2 bases from V and 8 bases from J; junction bases left unmatched: 4.

This clone was seen a handful of times. The chain carries TRBV6-1 and TRBJ1-5; 10 nucleotides match TRBD1. Trimming cost V 3 bases and J 3 bases; bases outside gene matches: 2. The CDR3 is 15 residues long. Germline CDR1 reads MNHNS; CDR2 reads SASEGT. The CDR3: CASSETGGYNQPQHF. The DNA for the CDR3 is TGTGCCAGCAGTGAGACAGGGGGCTACAATCAGCCCCAGCATTTT.

The chain couples TRBV9 to TRBJ1-6; no definite D call. V was shortened by 0 bases and J by 7 bases, with 8 bases between the two germline ends. The CDR3 spans 14 residues. CDR1 and CDR2 from the germline V gene are SGDLS and YYNGEE. CDR3 sequence reads: CASSVAQRNSPLHF. Here the CDR3 DNA reads TGTGCCAGCAGCGTAGCACAGAGAAATTCACCCCTCCACTTT.

This chain joins TRBV2 and TRBJ1-2, with 9 bases identical to TRBD1. Germline-derived CDR1 and CDR2 are SNHLY and FYNNEI. V gave up 6 bases and J gave up 5 bases; unmatched junction bases: 10. The CDR3 covers 15 residues. The CDR3 DNA is TGTGCCAGCAGAAACTCGCGGGACAGGGTGTATGGCTACACCTTC. This gives the protein CASRNSRDRVYGYTF.

This chain uses TRBV6-5 with TRBJ2-1; 9 bases are a match to TRBD2. The trim removed 2 bases at V and 3 bases at J, leaving 2 bases unmatched. Germline assignment: CDR1 MNHEY and CDR2 SVGAGI. This CDR3 comprises 15 residues. The CDR3 spells CASSYGTSSYNEQFF. The CDR3 nucleotides read TGTGCCAGCAGTTACGGGACTAGCAGCTACAATGAGCAGTTCTTC.

The J gene is TRBJ2-7, the V gene TRBV7-2, with a possible D match to TRBD1 (5 bases). The CDR3 covers 12 residues. The ends were cut back, 4 bases at V and 11 bases at J, with 15 bases in the middle. Germline CDR1 SGHTA, CDR2 FQGNSA. CDR3 amino acids: CASSSKGAKKYF. The CDR3 DNA sequence: TGTGCCAGCAGCTCTAAAGGGGCAAAGAAGTACTTC.

This clone came up a few times. This chain joins TRBV5-6 and TRBJ2-5; TRBD2 matches 10 bases. This CDR3 is 15 amino acids long. CDR1 and CDR2 (germline): SGHDT, YYEEEE. Trimming cost V 1 base and J 4 bases; bases outside gene matches: 4. CDR3 region: CASSLTSGGVETQYF. The CDR3 DNA reads TGTGCCAGCAGCTTGACGAGCGGGGGGGTAGAGACCCAGTACTTC.

This sequence joins TRBV30 and TRBJ1-2, with D maybe TRBD1 (6 bases). V lost 3 bases to trimming and J lost 1 base, with 15 bases between them. The CDR3 spans 15 residues. Germline assignment: CDR1 GTSNPN and CDR2 SVGIG (reference sequence). CDR3 amino acids: CAWSAQGTFNYGYTF. CDR3 DNA: TGTGCCTGGAGCGCTCAGGGGACCTTTAACTATGGCTACACCTTC.

The gene calls are TRBV7-9 and TRBJ1-2; 8 bases map to TRBD1. The CDR3 spans 12 residues. CDR1 and CDR2 from the germline V gene are SEHNR and FQNEAQ (reference sequence). Trimming took 5 bases from V and 4 from J; bases not matched to a gene: 0. The CDR3 loop reads CASSGQGYGYTF. The CDR3 nucleotides read TGTGCCAGCAGCGGACAGGGCTATGGCTACACCTTC.

This chain connects TRBV30 to TRBJ2-4; no firm D call. The germline gives CDR1 GTSNPN, CDR2 SVGIG (reference sequence). The V gene lost 1 base and the J gene lost 4 bases, with 8 bases spanning the gap. This CDR3 region has 13 residues. The DNA for the CDR3 is TGTGCCTGGAGTGCGGTTTCGAAAAACATTCAGTACTTC. Translated, it gives CAWSAVSKNIQYF.

The V and J genes are TRBV29-1 and TRBJ1-5, with a tentative D call TRBD1 (6 bases). Germline V gene lookup returns CDR1 SQVTM and CDR2 ANQGSEA. The length of the CDR3 is 14 residues. Trimming cost V 4 bases and J 4 bases, with 14 bases left between them. The CDR3 coding sequence is TGCAGCGTTGCCCCACAGGGAACTAATCAGCCCCAGCATTTT. Translating gives CSVAPQGTNQPQHF. Full variable domain (remainder filled in from reference TRBV29-1 and TRBJ1-5): SAVISQKPSRDICQRGTSLTIQCQVDSQVTMMFWYRQQPGQSLTLIATANQGSEATYESGFVIDKFPISRPNLTFSTLTVSNMSPEDSSIYLCSVAPQGTNQPQHFGDGTRLSIL.

The chain employs TRBV6-5 and TRBJ1-3; D is perhaps TRBD1 (5 bases). The V and J ends lost 8 bases and 0 bases respectively, with 14 bases between them. CDR3 length equals 15 residues. Looked up from germline, CDR1 is MNHEY and CDR2 is SVGAGI. The CDR3 region is CASERAGGSGNTIYF. CDR3 nucleotides: TGTGCCAGCGAACGCGCGGGGGGCTCTGGAAACACCATATATTTT.

This chain uses TRBV2 with TRBJ1-3; TRBD1 aligns across 8 bases. The germline V gene encodes CDR1 SNHLY and CDR2 FYNNEI. V dropped 8 bases and J dropped 0; count of bases not matched to a gene: 3. The length of the CDR3 is 14 residues. The CDR3, as DNA: TGTGCCAGCCGGACAGGGAGCTCTGGAAACACCATATATTTT. Translation gives CASRTGSSGNTIYF.

The J gene is TRBJ2-1, the V gene TRBV10-3; TRBD2 matches at 10 bases. Germline V gene data show CDR1 as ENHRY and CDR2 as SYGVKD. The CDR3 spans 16 residues. Trimming removed 2 bases from V and 8 bases from J; junction bases left unmatched: 9. CDR3 sequence: CAISEVGAGGPHEQFF. The CDR3, as DNA: TGTGCCATCAGTGAGGTGGGAGCGGGAGGGCCGCATGAGCAGTTCTTC.

The V and J genes are TRBV30 and TRBJ1-1, with D maybe TRBD1 (5 bases). Trimming removed 2 bases at V and 5 bases at J, with 9 bases between. CDR3 length: 12 residues. CDR1 GTSNPN and CDR2 SVGIG come from the germline V gene (reference sequence). The CDR3 sequence: CAWSRPGTEAFF. The CDR3 nucleotides read TGTGCCTGGAGTCGACCAGGGACTGAAGCTTTCTTT.

The chain couples TRBV7-2 to TRBJ2-1, with 8 bases identical to TRBD2. In germline, CDR1 is SGHTA, CDR2 FQGNSA. There are 15 residues in the CDR3. V lost 5 bases, J lost 8 bases, and 11 bases stayed unmatched. The CDR3 spells CASSTAGGPWDEQFF. The DNA of the CDR3 is TGTGCCAGCAGCACCGCGGGGGGACCCTGGGATGAGCAGTTCTTC.

Only a few counts were recorded for this clone. The CDR3 DNA is TGTGCCAGCAGTTTAGCGGGCGAGCAGTACTTC. Translating it yields CASSLAGEQYF. The genes are TRBV2 and TRBJ2-7; TRBD2 matches at 7 bases. Per the germline V gene, CDR1 is SNHLY and CDR2 is FYNNEI. The CDR3 runs to 11 residues. J gave up 6 bases and V 5 bases, and 1 base lay outside the gene matches.

The gene calls are TRBV27 and TRBJ1-2; TRBD1 might be the D (5 bases). V lost 5 bases to trimming and J lost 4 bases, with 14 bases between them. Germline CDR1 and CDR2: MNHEY and SMNVEV (reference sequence). The CDR3 is made up of 14 amino acids. CDR3 protein: CASSNLQGTYGYTF. The CDR3 coding sequence is TGTGCCAGCAGTAATCTCCAGGGTACCTATGGCTACACCTTC.

This clone has a single count. V usage is TRBV29-1 and J usage is TRBJ1-5; D is possibly TRBD1 (5 bases). Trimming removed 6 bases at V and 0 bases at J, with 12 bases between. The CDR3 sequence is 14 residues long. Germline V gives CDR1 SQVTM, CDR2 ANQGSEA. The CDR3 region has the DNA TGCAGCGTGGGGCCGGGGGATAGCAATCAGCCCCAGCATTTT. This encodes CSVGPGDSNQPQHF.

V usage is TRBV7-9 and J usage is TRBJ1-1, with no clear D. CDR1 is SEHNR and CDR2 is FQNEAQ in the germline V gene (reference sequence). The CDR3 is 15 residues long. Trimming shortened V by 5 bases and J by 4 bases, and 17 bases separated the two germline ends. The CDR3 nucleotides read TGTGCCAGCAGCCCGGACCGGGGTGGTCGCACTGAAGCTTTCTTT. This translates into CASSPDRGGRTEAFF.

The chain carries TRBV4-1 and TRBJ1-2; 8 bases match TRBD1. The V gene's germline CDR1 is MGHRA and CDR2 YSYEKL. This CDR3 is built from 17 residues. The ends lost 1 base at V and 6 bases at J; junction bases unmatched: 13. This CDR3 is CASSQANQGARFDGYTF. Here the CDR3 DNA reads TGCGCCAGCAGCCAAGCGAACCAGGGGGCGCGATTCGATGGCTACACCTTC.

The rearrangement joins TRBV9 to TRBJ1-3; D is uncertain. Trimming removed 0 bases at V and 7 bases at J, with 11 bases between. The CDR3 contains 14 residues. Germline assignment: CDR1 SGDLS and CDR2 YYNGEE. The CDR3 loop is CASSVEHEYNTIYF. The DNA for the CDR3 is TGTGCCAGCAGCGTAGAGCACGAGTACAACACCATATATTTT.

The chain links TRBV6-5 to TRBJ2-1; D is unresolved. The V gene's germline CDR1 is MNHEY and CDR2 SVGAGI. This CDR3 is built from 13 residues. V lost 6 bases to trimming and J lost 4 bases, with 10 bases between them. CDR3 nucleotide sequence: TGTGCCAGCAGCGGAATCGGGTACAATGAGCAGTTCTTC. Its protein product is CASSGIGYNEQFF.

The chain employs TRBV5-4 and TRBJ1-1; D call uncertain. Per the germline V gene, CDR1 is SGHNT and CDR2 is YYREEE (reference sequence). Deletions cut 4 bases from V and 4 bases from J, with 11 bases between. The CDR3 runs to 13 residues. Written as DNA, the CDR3 is TGTGCCAGCAGCCCCTTGGGGAGCACTGAAGCTTTCTTT. Protein product: CASSPLGSTEAFF.

The count of this clone is one. This rearrangement joins TRBV29-1 to TRBJ1-2, with 8 bases fitting TRBD1. The CDR3 is 13 residues long. The ends lost 6 bases at V and 5 bases at J; junction bases unmatched: 8. Looked up from germline, CDR1 is SQVTM and CDR2 is ANQGSEA. CDR3 DNA: TGCAGCGTCCTAGGACAGGGAAGGTATGGCTACACCTTC. It specifies CSVLGQGRYGYTF.

The V and J genes are TRBV6-5 and TRBJ2-7, with TRBD1 matching over 7 bases. This CDR3 comprises 14 residues. Trimming cost V 4 bases and J 4 bases; bases outside gene matches: 7. CDR1 and CDR2 from the germline V gene are MNHEY and SVGAGI. In DNA form, the CDR3 reads TGTGCCAGCAGTTCTACAGGGGCTCTGTACGAGCAGTACTTC. It is translated as CASSSTGALYEQYF.

V usage is TRBV6-1 and J usage is TRBJ1-5; 9 nucleotides line up with TRBD1. The CDR3 has 14 amino acids. V gave up 6 bases and J gave up 2 bases; unmatched junction bases: 2. Germline V gene lookup returns CDR1 MNHNS and CDR2 SASEGT. In nucleotides, the CDR3 is TGTGCCAGCAGCTGGACAGGGGGCAATCAGCCCCAGCATTTT. This sequence encodes CASSWTGGNQPQHF.

The J gene is TRBJ1-5, the V gene TRBV7-3; 12 nucleotides match TRBD1. CDR3 size: 20 residues. Germline V gene sequence: CDR1 SGHTA, CDR2 FQGTGA. J lost 2 bases, V lost 7 bases, and 18 bases had no gene match. The CDR3 DNA sequence: TGTGCCAGCACGCCAATCGCGGGGACAGGGGGCGTGGGTGGCAATCAGCCCCAGCATTTT. Protein sequence: CASTPIAGTGGVGGNQPQHF.